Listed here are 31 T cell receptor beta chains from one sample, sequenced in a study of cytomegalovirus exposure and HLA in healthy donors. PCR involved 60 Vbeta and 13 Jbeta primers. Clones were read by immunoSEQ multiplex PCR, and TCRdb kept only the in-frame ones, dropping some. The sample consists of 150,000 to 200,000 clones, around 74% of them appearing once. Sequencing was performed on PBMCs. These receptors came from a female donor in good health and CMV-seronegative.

CDR3 coding DNA: TGCGCCAGCAGCTGGGCCCAACAGGGGGATTATGGCTACACCTTC. As protein: CASSWAQQGDYGYTF. The chain employs TRBV5-1 and TRBJ1-2; 8 bases match TRBD1. The CDR3 consists of 15 residues. J was trimmed by 5 bases and V by 3 bases; bases with no gene match: 9. CDR1 SGHRS and CDR2 YFSETQ come from the germline V gene.

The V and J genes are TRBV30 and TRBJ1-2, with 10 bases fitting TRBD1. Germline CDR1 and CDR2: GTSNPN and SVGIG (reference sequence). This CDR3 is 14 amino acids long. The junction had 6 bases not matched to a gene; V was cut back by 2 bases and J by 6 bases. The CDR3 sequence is CAWSPLTGGDGYTF. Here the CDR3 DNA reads TGTGCCTGGAGTCCGTTGACAGGGGGCGATGGCTACACCTTC. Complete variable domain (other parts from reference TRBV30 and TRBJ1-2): SQTIHQWPATLVQPVGSPLSLECTVEGTSNPNLYWYRQAAGRGLQLLFYSVGIGQISSEVPQNLSASRPQDRQFILSSKKLLLSDSGFYLCAWSPLTGGDGYTFGSGTRLTVV.

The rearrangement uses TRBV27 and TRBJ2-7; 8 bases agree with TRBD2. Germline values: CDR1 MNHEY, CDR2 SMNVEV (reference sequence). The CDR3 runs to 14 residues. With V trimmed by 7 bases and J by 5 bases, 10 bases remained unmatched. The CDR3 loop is CASTSRRGADEQYF. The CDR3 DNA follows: TGTGCCAGCACCTCTAGGCGGGGGGCGGACGAGCAGTACTTC.

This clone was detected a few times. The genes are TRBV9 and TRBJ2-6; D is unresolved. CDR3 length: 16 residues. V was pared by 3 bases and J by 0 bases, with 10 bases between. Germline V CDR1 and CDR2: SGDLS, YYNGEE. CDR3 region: CASSADDTSGANVLTF. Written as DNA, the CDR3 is TGTGCCAGCAGCGCAGATGACACCTCTGGGGCCAACGTCCTGACTTTC.

Here the CDR3 reads CSVGLAGTDTQYF. The CDR3 DNA follows: TGCAGCGTTGGACTAGCGGGCACAGATACGCAGTATTTT. J is TRBJ2-3 and V is TRBV29-1; 9 nucleotides match TRBD2. This CDR3 is 13 amino acids long. V lost 4 bases and J lost 1; bases outside the gene matches: 0. From germline, CDR1 is SQVTM and CDR2 ANQGSEA.

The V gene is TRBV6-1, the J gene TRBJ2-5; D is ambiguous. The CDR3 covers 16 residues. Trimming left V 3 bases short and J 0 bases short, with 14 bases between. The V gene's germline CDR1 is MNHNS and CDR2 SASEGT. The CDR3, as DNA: TGTGCCAGCAGTGAGGAGTATGGGTTGTACCAAGAGACCCAGTACTTC. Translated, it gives CASSEEYGLYQETQYF.

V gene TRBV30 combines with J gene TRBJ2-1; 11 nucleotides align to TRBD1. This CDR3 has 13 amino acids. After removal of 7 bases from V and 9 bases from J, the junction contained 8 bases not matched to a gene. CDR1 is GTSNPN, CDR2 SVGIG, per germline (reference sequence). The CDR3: CAYRDRGSGEQFF. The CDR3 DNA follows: TGTGCCTACCGGGACAGGGGGTCTGGTGAGCAGTTCTTC.

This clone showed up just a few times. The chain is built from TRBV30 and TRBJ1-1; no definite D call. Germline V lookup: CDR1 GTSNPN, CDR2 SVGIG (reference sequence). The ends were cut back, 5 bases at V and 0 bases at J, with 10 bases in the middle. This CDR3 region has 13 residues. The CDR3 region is CAWLTVMNTEAFF. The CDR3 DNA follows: TGTGCCTGGCTTACAGTGATGAACACTGAAGCTTTCTTT.

In nucleotides, the CDR3 is TGCGCCAGCAGCTTGGGGCAGGGAGGGGGAAAACTGTTTTTT. Its translation: CASSLGQGGGKLFF. The chain links TRBV5-1 to TRBJ1-4, with D maybe TRBD1 (6 bases). Trimming took off 0 bases at V and 10 bases at J, with 13 bases between the two ends. Germline-derived CDR1 and CDR2 are SGHRS and YFSETQ. The length of the CDR3 is 14 residues.

The DNA of the CDR3 is TGCGCCAGCAGCTTGCCTCAAGAGACCCAGTACTTC. Protein sequence: CASSLPQETQYF. The chain joins TRBV5-1 to TRBJ2-5; no clear D. Trimming stripped 1 base from V and 2 bases from J, with 3 bases between. In germline, CDR1 is SGHRS, CDR2 YFSETQ. This CDR3 has 12 amino acids. Complete variable domain (other parts from reference TRBV5-1 and TRBJ2-5): KAGVTQTPRYLIKTRGQQVTLSCSPISGHRSVSWYQQTPGQGLQFLFEYFSETQRNKGNFPGRFSGRQFSNSRSEMNVSTLELGDSALYLCASSLPQETQYFGPGTRLLVL.

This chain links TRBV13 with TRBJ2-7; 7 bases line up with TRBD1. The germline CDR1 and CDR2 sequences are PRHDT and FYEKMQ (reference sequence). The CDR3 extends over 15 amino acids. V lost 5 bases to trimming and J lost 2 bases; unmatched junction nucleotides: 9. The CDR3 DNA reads TGTGCCAGCAGCCCCTCAACAGGGGCCCCCTACGAGCAGTACTTC. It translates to CASSPSTGAPYEQYF.

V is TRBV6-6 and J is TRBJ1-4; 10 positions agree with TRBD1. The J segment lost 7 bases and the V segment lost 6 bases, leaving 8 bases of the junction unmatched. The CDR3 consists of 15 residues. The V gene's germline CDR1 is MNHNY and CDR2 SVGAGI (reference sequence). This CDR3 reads CASRQGTGAREKLFF. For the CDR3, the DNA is TGTGCCAGCAGACAAGGGACAGGGGCACGTGAAAAACTGTTTTTT.

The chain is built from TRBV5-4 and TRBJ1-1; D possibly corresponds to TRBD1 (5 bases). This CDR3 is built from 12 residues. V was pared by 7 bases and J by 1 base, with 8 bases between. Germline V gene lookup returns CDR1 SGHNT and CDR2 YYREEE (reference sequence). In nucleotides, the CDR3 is TGTGCCAGCGGGGCAGGGAACACTGAAGCTTTCTTT. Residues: CASGAGNTEAFF.

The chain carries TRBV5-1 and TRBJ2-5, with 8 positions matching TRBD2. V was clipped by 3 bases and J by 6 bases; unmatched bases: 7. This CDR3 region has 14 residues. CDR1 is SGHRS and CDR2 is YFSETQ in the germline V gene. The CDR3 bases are TGCGCCAGCAGCTGGAATAGCGGGGACCAGACCCAGTACTTC. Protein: CASSWNSGDQTQYF.

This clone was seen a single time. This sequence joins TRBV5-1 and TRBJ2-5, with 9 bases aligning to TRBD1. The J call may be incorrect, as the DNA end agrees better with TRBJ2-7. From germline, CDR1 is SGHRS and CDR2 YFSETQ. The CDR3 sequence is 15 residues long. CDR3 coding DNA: TGCGCCAGCAGCCCGAAACAGGGGGCGCGCTACGAGCAGTACTTC. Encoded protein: CASSPKQGARYEQYF.

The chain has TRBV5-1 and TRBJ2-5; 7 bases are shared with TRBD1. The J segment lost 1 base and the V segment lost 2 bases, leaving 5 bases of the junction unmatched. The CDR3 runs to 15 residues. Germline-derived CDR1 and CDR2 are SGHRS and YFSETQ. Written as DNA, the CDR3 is TGCGCCAGCAGCTTATCCGGGACAGCCCAAGAGACCCAGTACTTC. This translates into CASSLSGTAQETQYF.

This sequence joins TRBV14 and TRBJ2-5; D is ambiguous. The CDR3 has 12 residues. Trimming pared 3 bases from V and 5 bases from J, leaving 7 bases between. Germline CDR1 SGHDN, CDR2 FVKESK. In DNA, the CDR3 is TGTGCCAGCAGCCACATTCGGGAGACCCAGTACTTC. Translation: CASSHIRETQYF.

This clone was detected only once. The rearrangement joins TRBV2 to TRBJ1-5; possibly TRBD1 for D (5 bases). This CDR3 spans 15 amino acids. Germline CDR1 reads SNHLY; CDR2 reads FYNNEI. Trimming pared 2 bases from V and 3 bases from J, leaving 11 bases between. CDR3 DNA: TGTGCCAGCAGTGAAACGGGGGGGTTCAATCAGCCCCAGCATTTT. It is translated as CASSETGGFNQPQHF.

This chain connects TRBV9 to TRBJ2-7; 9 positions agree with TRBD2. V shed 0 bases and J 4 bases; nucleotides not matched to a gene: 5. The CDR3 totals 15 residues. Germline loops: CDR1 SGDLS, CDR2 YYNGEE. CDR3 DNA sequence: TGTGCCAGCAGCGTAGATAGCGGGAGAGATTACGAGCAGTACTTC. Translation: CASSVDSGRDYEQYF. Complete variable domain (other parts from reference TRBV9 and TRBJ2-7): DSGVTQTPKHLITATGQRVTLRCSPRSGDLSVYWYQQSLDQGLQFLIQYYNGEERAKGNILERFSAQQFPDLHSELNLSSLELGDSALYFCASSVDSGRDYEQYFGPGTRLTVT.

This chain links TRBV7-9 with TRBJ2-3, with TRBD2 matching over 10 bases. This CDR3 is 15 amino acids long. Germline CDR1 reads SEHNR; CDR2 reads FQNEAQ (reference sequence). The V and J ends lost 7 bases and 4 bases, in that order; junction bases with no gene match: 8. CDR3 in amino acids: CASNLAGAEPDTQYF. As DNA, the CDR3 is TGTGCCAGCAACCTAGCGGGGGCCGAGCCAGATACGCAGTATTTT.

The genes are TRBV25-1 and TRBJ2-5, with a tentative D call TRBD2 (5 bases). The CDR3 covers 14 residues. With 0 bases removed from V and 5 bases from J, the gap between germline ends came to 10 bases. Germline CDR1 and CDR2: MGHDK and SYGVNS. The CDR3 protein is CASSEYEGRETQYF. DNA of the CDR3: TGTGCCAGCAGTGAATATGAGGGCCGGGAGACCCAGTACTTC.

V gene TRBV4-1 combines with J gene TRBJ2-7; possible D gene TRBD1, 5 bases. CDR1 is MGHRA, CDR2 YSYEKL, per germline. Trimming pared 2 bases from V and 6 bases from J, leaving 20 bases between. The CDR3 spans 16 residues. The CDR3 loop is CASSQLMWAGRSEQYF. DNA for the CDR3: TGCGCCAGCAGCCAATTGATGTGGGCAGGGCGGAGCGAGCAGTACTTC.

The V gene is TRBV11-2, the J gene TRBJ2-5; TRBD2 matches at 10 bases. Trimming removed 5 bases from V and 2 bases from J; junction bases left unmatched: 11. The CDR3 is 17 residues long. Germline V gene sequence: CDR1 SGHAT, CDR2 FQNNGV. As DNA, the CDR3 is TGTGCCAGCAGCCGAAGTAGCGGGGGGATGCGGCAAGAGACCCAGTACTTC. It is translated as CASSRSSGGMRQETQYF.

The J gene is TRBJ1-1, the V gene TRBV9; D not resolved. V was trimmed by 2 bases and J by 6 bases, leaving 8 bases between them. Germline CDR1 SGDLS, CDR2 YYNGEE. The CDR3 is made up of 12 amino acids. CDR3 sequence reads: CASSVTGAEAFF. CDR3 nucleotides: TGTGCCAGCAGCGTCACCGGGGCTGAAGCTTTCTTT.

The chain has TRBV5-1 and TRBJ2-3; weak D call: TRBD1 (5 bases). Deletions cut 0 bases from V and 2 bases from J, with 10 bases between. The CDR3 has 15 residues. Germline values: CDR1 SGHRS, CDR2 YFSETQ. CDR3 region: CASSLGGFNTDTQYF. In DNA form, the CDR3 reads TGCGCCAGCAGCTTGGGGGGCTTCAACACAGATACGCAGTATTTT. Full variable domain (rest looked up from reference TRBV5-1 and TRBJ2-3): KAGVTQTPRYLIKTRGQQVTLSCSPISGHRSVSWYQQTPGQGLQFLFEYFSETQRNKGNFPGRFSGRQFSNSRSEMNVSTLELGDSALYLCASSLGGFNTDTQYFGPGTRLTVL.

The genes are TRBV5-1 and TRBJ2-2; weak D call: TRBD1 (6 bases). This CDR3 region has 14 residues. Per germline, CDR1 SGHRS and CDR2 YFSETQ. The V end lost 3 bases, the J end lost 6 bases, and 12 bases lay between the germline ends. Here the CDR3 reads CASSYQGRAGELFF. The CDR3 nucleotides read TGCGCCAGCAGCTATCAGGGGCGGGCCGGGGAGCTGTTTTTT.

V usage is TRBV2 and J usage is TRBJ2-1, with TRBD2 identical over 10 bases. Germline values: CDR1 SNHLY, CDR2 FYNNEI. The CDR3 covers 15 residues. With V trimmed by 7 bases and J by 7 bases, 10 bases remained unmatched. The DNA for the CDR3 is TGTGCCAGCAAACCTCTAGCGGGAGACGCGAATGAGCAGTTCTTC. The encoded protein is CASKPLAGDANEQFF.

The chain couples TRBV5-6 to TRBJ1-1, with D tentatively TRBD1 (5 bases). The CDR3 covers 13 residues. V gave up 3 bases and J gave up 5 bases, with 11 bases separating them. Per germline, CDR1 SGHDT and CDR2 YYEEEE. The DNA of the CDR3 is TGTGCCAGCAGCTATGGGGGGGTGACTGAAGCTTTCTTT. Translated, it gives CASSYGGVTEAFF.

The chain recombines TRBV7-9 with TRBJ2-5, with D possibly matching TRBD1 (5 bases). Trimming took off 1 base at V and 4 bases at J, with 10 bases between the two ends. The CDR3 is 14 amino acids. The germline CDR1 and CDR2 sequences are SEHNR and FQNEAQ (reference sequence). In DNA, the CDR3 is TGTGCCAGCAGCTTAGAGGGGCCAGGAGAGACCCAGTACTTC. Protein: CASSLEGPGETQYF.

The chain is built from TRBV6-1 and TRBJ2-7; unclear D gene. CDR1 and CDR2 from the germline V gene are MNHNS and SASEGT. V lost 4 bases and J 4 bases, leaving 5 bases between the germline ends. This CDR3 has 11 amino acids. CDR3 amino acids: CASSAYYEQYF. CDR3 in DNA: TGTGCCAGCAGTGCCTATTACGAGCAGTACTTC.

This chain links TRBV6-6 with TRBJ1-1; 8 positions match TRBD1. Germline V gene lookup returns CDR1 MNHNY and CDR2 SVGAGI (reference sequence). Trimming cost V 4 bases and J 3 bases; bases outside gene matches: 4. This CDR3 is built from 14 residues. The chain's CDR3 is CASSFSGQDTEAFF. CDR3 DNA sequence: TGTGCCAGCAGTTTTTCGGGACAGGACACTGAAGCTTTCTTT.